Listed here are 6 T cell receptor beta chains from one sample, sequenced in a study of metastatic and nonmetastatic thyroid tumors. Using MiXCR, TCRdb re-called clones from the PCR reads. The repertoire has 22,000 or so clones, roughly 9.8% of them found once; the top ten carry less than 30%. No patient received treatment before thyroid surgery. Sequenced material: blood. The receptors stem from a female donor with papillary thyroid cancer or a benign thyroid nodule (not recorded which). Some clones in this sample may be carry-over from other donors' samples.

This clone was counted at least ten times. The V and J genes are TRBV9 and TRBJ1-6; D call uncertain. Germline V gene lookup returns CDR1 SGDLS and CDR2 YYNGEE. This CDR3 has 14 amino acids. The V gene lost 0 bases and the J gene lost 5 bases, with 6 bases spanning the gap. In nucleotides, the CDR3 is TGTGCCAGCAGCGTAGACAAAAATAATTCACCCCTCCACTTT. It encodes CASSVDKNNSPLHF.

This clone showed up just a few times. The genes are TRBV5-4 and TRBJ2-2; the D gene is possibly TRBD2 (5 bases). With 1 base removed from V and 3 bases from J, the gap between germline ends came to 7 bases. This CDR3 spans 14 amino acids. From germline, CDR1 is SGHNT and CDR2 YYREEE (reference sequence). The DNA for the CDR3 is TGTGCCAGCAGCTTGCGGACTTACACCGGGGAGCTGTTTTTT. Translated: CASSLRTYTGELFF.

This clone was seen many times. The V gene is TRBV2, the J gene TRBJ1-2, with TRBD1 as a possible D gene (6 bases). CDR1 SNHLY and CDR2 FYNNEI come from the germline V gene. The CDR3 extends over 15 amino acids. The V and J ends lost 0 bases and 2 bases respectively, with 10 bases between them. The CDR3 bases are TGTGCCAGCAGTGAAGCCCGACAGGAGAACTATGGCTACACCTTC. Encoded protein: CASSEARQENYGYTF.

This clone was counted between two and nine times. Just one base apart from a much larger clone, this may be a read error. Other nucleotide sequences in the sample specify the same CDR3. The rearrangement uses TRBV4-1 and TRBJ2-2; no clear D gene. Germline CDR1 is MGHRA and CDR2 is YSYEKL. This CDR3 has 14 residues. DNA of the CDR3: TGCGCTAGCAGCCAAGTAAGGAACACCGGGGAGCTGTTTTTT. Its translation is CASSQVRNTGELFF.

Ten or more counts support this clone. The chain has TRBV27 and TRBJ2-2; TRBD1 matches at 11 bases. The V and J ends lost 6 bases and 4 bases, in that order; junction bases with no gene match: 13. Germline assignment: CDR1 MNHEY and CDR2 SMNVEV (reference sequence). The CDR3 runs to 18 residues. The CDR3 spells CASSLLWAGTGGTGELFF. DNA for the CDR3: TGTGCCAGCAGCCTGTTATGGGCCGGGACAGGGGGCACCGGGGAGCTGTTTTTT.

In regard to this clone: At one end the junction does not follow the germline gene, possibly because of a read error. The chain uses TRBV7-8 and TRBJ2-1; D remains ambiguous. In germline, CDR1 is SGHVS, CDR2 FQNEAQ. The CDR3 is 11 residues long. The CDR3 loop is CAISQLVEQFF. CDR3 bases: TGTGCCATCAGCCAACTTGTTGAGCAGTTCTTC.